This TCR beta chain originates from a study of radiotherapy plus CTLA-4 blockade in lung cancer. For the study at large: Of all patients, over 15% responded objectively and roughly 31% showed disease control.

This table comes from immunoSEQ multiplex PCR, and its TCRdb copy is limited to in-frame clones, with some not included. The sample yields approximately 110,000 clones, over 65% seen once. A remark on this clone: Its antigen is undetermined.

Germline V gives CDR1 SGHTA, CDR2 FQGNSA. CDR3 length: 19 residues. Trimming cost V 4 bases and J 9 bases; bases outside gene matches: 16. Study results and caveats: TCR clones of tumor origin grew in blood after radiotherapy plus ipilimumab.

Patients in the study, people with chemo-refractory metastatic non-small-cell lung cancer, received focal radiation plus ipilimumab CTLA-4 blockade. V and J are TRBV7-2 and TRBJ2-3, with 16 bases identical to TRBD2. Sequencing used peripheral blood, obtained from a patient treated with radiotherapy plus ipilimumab. This TCR was sampled from a human donor with non-small cell lung cancer that progressed on radiotherapy plus ipilimumab. Some clones in this sample may be carry-over from other donors' samples. The CDR3 nucleotides are TGTGCCAGCAGCTCAGTAGTTTTTCCGGGACTAGCGGGGGGGGACACGCAGTATTTT. Its protein is CASSSVVFPGLAGGDTQYF.